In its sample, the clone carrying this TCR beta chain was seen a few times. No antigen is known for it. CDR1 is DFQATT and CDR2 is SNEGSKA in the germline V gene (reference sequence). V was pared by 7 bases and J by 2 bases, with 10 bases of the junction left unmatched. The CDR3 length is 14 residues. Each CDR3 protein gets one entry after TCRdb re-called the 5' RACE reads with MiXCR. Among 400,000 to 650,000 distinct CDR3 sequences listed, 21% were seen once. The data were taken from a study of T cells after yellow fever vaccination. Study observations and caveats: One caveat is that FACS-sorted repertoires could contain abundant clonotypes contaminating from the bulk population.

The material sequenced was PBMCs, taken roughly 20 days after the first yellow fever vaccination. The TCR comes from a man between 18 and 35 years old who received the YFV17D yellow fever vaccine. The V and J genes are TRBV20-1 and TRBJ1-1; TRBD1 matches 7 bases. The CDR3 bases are TGCAGTGTTAGCCCCGGGACAGCAAACACTGAAGCTTTCTTT. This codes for CSVSPGTANTEAFF.